This T cell receptor beta chain was profiled in a study of blood T cell repertoires in COVID-19. Study-level information: T cells, B-cell-depleted T cells, or PBMCs supplied cDNA or gDNA.

Relative to its sample, this clone is medium-sized (0.01 to 0.1%). Generated by immunoSEQ multiplex PCR, the TCRdb table keeps only in-frame clones and is missing some. The sample includes 10,000 to 15,000 clones, approximately 77% of them seen just once. The V gene end was trimmed by 4 bases and the J gene end by 8 bases; junction bases not matched to a gene: 6. Germline V gene data show CDR1 as SGHVS and CDR2 as FNYEAQ. CDR3 length: 16 amino acids. The chain couples TRBV7-6 to TRBJ1-6; 12 bases align to TRBD1. Sequenced input: peripheral blood. The origin of this receptor is a man aged 55 to 70 with COVID-19, enrolled during active disease. The CDR3 nucleotides are TGTGCCAGCAGCTCAGGGACAGGGGGCGGTTATTCACCCCTCCACTTT. It codes for CASSSGTGGGYSPLHF.